This TCR beta chain derives from a study of sequential checkpoint blockade in melanoma. Overall study: Patients were randomized 1:1 to nivolumab-then-ipilimumab or ipilimumab-then-nivolumab first-line.

The treatment denotes: randomized to nivolumab then ipilimumab (arm A) or the reverse (arm B). Only in-frame clones appear in the TCRdb table, and some are missing; sequencing was by immunoSEQ multiplex PCR. Of under 25,000 clones listed, just under 75% are singletons. This CDR3 spans 12 amino acids. Per the germline V gene, CDR1 is MGHDK and CDR2 is SYGVNS. The ends were cut back, 8 bases at V and 6 bases at J, with 14 bases in the middle. The sequence was collected from a human donor with melanoma. The sample in question was CD8+ T cells sorted from blood (inferred from file names), obtained from a patient given nivolumab and ipilimumab in sequence. This chain uses TRBV25-1 with TRBJ2-7; D possibly corresponds to TRBD2 (6 bases). The CDR3 sequence: CASYPPGGEQYF. DNA for the CDR3: TGTGCCAGCTACCCACCCGGGGGCGAGCAGTACTTC.